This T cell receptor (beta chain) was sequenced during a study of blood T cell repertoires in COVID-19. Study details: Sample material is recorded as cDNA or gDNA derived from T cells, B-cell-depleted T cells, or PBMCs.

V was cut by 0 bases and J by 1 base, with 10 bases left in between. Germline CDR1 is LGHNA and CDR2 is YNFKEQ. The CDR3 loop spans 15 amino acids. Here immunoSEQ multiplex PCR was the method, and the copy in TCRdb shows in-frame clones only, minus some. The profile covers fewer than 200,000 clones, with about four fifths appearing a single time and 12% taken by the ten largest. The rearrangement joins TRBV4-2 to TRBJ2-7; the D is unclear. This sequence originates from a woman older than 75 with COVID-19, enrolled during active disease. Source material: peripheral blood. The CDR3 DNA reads TGTGCCAGCAGCCAAGAGCGAGCGCGATCCTACGAGCAGTACTTC. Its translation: CASSQERARSYEQYF.